These 28 T cell receptor beta chains share one sample of origin, sequenced in a study of T cells after posttransplantation cyclophosphamide. TCRdb's copy holds only in-frame clones and misses some; the assay was immunoSEQ multiplex PCR. The sample was found to contain fewer than 40,000 clones, and every one recurs. Specimen: PBMCs. The receptors were sampled from a woman aged 45-59 years in good health and a related stem cell transplant donor.

This clone was found many times. The gene calls are TRBV6-6 and TRBJ2-7, with TRBD1 identical over 7 bases. CDR1 is MNHNY and CDR2 is SVGAGI in the germline V gene (reference sequence). V was pared by 7 bases and J by 6 bases, with 6 bases of the junction left unmatched. This CDR3 is built from 12 residues. The CDR3 region is CASIATGVEQYF. CDR3 in DNA: TGTGCCAGCATCGCTACAGGGGTCGAGCAGTACTTC.

The sample holds many counts of this clone. The chain links TRBV18 to TRBJ1-4; tentatively, D is TRBD1 (6 bases). The V and J ends lost 3 bases and 5 bases respectively, with 10 bases between them. Germline V lookup: CDR1 KGHSH, CDR2 LQKENI. The CDR3 sequence is 14 residues long. The CDR3: CASSPGQGNEKLFF. Here the CDR3 DNA reads TGTGCCAGCTCACCGGGCCAGGGGAATGAAAAACTGTTTTTT.

This clone was observed at least ten times. V is TRBV5-1 and J is TRBJ2-3, with 8 bases that match TRBD1. J gave up 1 base and V 4 bases, and 5 bases lay outside the gene matches. Germline assignment: CDR1 SGHRS and CDR2 YFSETQ. The CDR3 extends over 15 amino acids. The CDR3 reads CASSIPGQGTDTQYF. Here the CDR3 DNA reads TGCGCCAGCAGCATACCGGGACAGGGCACAGATACGCAGTATTTT.

This clone was detected many times. The genes are TRBV4-3 and TRBJ2-1, with 13 bases matching TRBD2. Germline CDR1 reads LGHNA; CDR2 reads YSLEER. Germline trimming cut 2 bases from V and 9 bases from J; bases unmatched to any gene: 7. The CDR3 sequence is 16 residues long. The CDR3 DNA reads as TGCGCCAGCAGCCAACAACTAGCGGGAGGGGCGGTTGAGCAGTTCTTC. This translates into CASSQQLAGGAVEQFF.

By proportion, this clone is medium-sized. This chain joins TRBV5-5 and TRBJ2-1, with 7 positions matching TRBD1. The CDR3 has 13 residues. V lost 4 bases to trimming and J lost 7 bases; unmatched junction nucleotides: 5. Germline V gene lookup returns CDR1 SGHKS and CDR2 YYEKEE (reference sequence). DNA for the CDR3: TGTGCCAGCAGCACCCCGACAGGGAATGAGCAGTTCTTC. As protein: CASSTPTGNEQFF.

V and J are TRBV12-3 or TRBV12-4 and TRBJ2-4, with 7 bases aligning to TRBD1. CDR3 size: 15 residues. The junction had 9 bases not matched to a gene; V was cut back by 5 bases and J by 5 bases. This chain's CDR3 is CASSPVSGTENIQYF. Written as DNA, the CDR3 is TGTGCCAGCAGTCCCGTCTCCGGGACAGAAAACATTCAGTACTTC.

This clone was counted many times. V and J are TRBV24-1 and TRBJ2-2, with D possibly TRBD1 on 5 matching bases. CDR1 is KGHDR and CDR2 is SFDVKD in the germline V gene. The ends were cut back, 2 bases at V and 2 bases at J, with 11 bases in the middle. CDR3 length: 16 residues. DNA of the CDR3: TGTGCCACCAGTGATTCGAAGGGGCTTAACACCGGGGAGCTGTTTTTT. It codes for CATSDSKGLNTGELFF.

The J gene is TRBJ1-5, the V gene TRBV4-2, with 7 nucleotides matching TRBD1. Losses at the gene ends were 1 base for V and 5 bases for J; bases not matched to a gene: 5. The CDR3 spans 15 residues. Looked up from germline, CDR1 is LGHNA and CDR2 is YNFKEQ. CDR3: CASSQALQGHQPQHF. The CDR3 region has the DNA TGTGCCAGCAGCCAAGCCCTACAGGGGCATCAGCCCCAGCATTTT.

There are many counts of this clone. J is TRBJ2-7 and V is TRBV6-2 or TRBV6-3; no clear D. V lost 1 base and J lost 6, with 10 bases in between. This CDR3 comprises 13 residues. Per the germline V gene, CDR1 is MNHEY and CDR2 is SVGEGT. As DNA, the CDR3 is TGTGCCAGCAGTTACTGGCAGGCTGGCGAGCAGTACTTC. This codes for CASSYWQAGEQYF.

This clone occurred many times. The chain has TRBV4-2 and TRBJ2-2; 9 bases are a match to TRBD1. With V trimmed by 4 bases and J by 5 bases, 11 bases remained unmatched. CDR3 length: 17 residues. Germline V CDR1 and CDR2: LGHNA, YNFKEQ. CDR3 region: CASSPEPRGTGTGELFF. The DNA for the CDR3 is TGTGCCAGCAGCCCTGAGCCACGGGGGACAGGGACCGGGGAGCTGTTTTTT.

This clone was seen many times. The junction and the germline gene differ at one end; a read error may be behind it. The chain employs TRBV7-8 and TRBJ2-7; D is uncertain. CDR1 is SGHVS and CDR2 is FQNEAQ in the germline V gene. The CDR3 extends over 16 amino acids. DNA for the CDR3: TGTGCCAGCAGCCTCCTCCCCGCAGAGACCCCCCAGCGTTCGAACTTC. Translated, it gives CASSLLPAETPQRSNF.

This clone was seen more than once but under ten times. V and J are TRBV12-3 or TRBV12-4 and TRBJ1-4, with D tentatively TRBD1 (5 bases). V was shortened by 5 bases and J by 4 bases, with 8 bases between the two germline ends. This CDR3 has 13 amino acids. The CDR3 DNA follows: TGTGCCAGCAGTCGACAGCGTAATGAAAAACTGTTTTTT. This codes for CASSRQRNEKLFF.

This clone came up many times. The chain links TRBV5-6 to TRBJ1-5; 10 bases are a match to TRBD1. The CDR3 sequence is 17 residues long. V was clipped by 4 bases and J by 0 bases; unmatched bases: 7. Germline assignment: CDR1 SGHDT and CDR2 YYEEEE. CDR3 DNA: TGTGCCAGCAGCCGGGACAGGGGAGAGTATAGCAATCAGCCCCAGCATTTT. Amino acid sequence: CASSRDRGEYSNQPQHF.

This clone was observed a few times. The chain is built from TRBV25-1 and TRBJ2-2, with D possibly matching TRBD1 (6 bases). Germline V gene data show CDR1 as MGHDK and CDR2 as SYGVNS. V was pared by 4 bases and J by 1 base, with 7 bases between. The length of the CDR3 is 14 residues. The CDR3 DNA reads TGTGCCAGCAGTGGACAGGAGAACACCGGGGAGCTGTTTTTT. It is translated as CASSGQENTGELFF.

At least ten counts were recorded for this clone. The chain joins TRBV12-3 or TRBV12-4 to TRBJ2-7; 8 nucleotides line up with TRBD1. CDR3 length: 15 residues. After removal of 5 bases from V and 6 bases from J, the junction contained 12 bases not matched to a gene. The DNA for the CDR3 is TGTGCCAGCAGTACCACAGGGGGAAGAGGAGCCGAGCAGTACTTC. Translating gives CASSTTGGRGAEQYF.

In its sample, this clone was seen many times. The chain recombines TRBV5-6 with TRBJ1-2; 7 bases are a match to TRBD1. CDR3 length: 16 residues. J lost 3 bases, V lost 4 bases, and 12 bases had no gene match. Germline CDR1 and CDR2: SGHDT and YYEEEE. Here the CDR3 reads CASSQAHFDRDYGYTF. CDR3 in DNA: TGTGCCAGCAGCCAAGCCCATTTTGACAGGGACTATGGCTACACCTTC.

This clone has a count of ten or more. The CDR3 here is CASWAAGGANVLTF. The CDR3 nucleotides are TGTGCCTCCTGGGCCGCCGGCGGGGCCAACGTCCTGACTTTC. The chain uses TRBV6-5 and TRBJ2-6; no definite D call. Germline V gene lookup returns CDR1 MNHEY and CDR2 SVGAGI. This CDR3 contains 14 residues. V was cut by 11 bases and J by 4 bases, with 15 bases left in between.

In this sample, this clone turned up a few times. V gene TRBV9 combines with J gene TRBJ2-7; 7 bases agree with TRBD1. The CDR3 has 13 amino acids. The germline V gene encodes CDR1 SGDLS and CDR2 YYNGEE. Trimming at V came to 3 bases and at J to 3 bases, leaving 3 bases not matched to a gene. Here the CDR3 DNA reads TGTGCCAGCAGCGATGGGACAGACTACGAGCAGTACTTC. This translates into CASSDGTDYEQYF.

This clone was seen many times. V is TRBV5-1 and J is TRBJ1-4, with a possible D match to TRBD1 (5 bases). Trimming took 5 bases from V and 6 from J, leaving 17 bases between them. The length of the CDR3 is 15 residues. The germline V gene encodes CDR1 SGHRS and CDR2 YFSETQ. For the CDR3, the DNA is TGCGCCAGCAGACGCGGGACTTTGAGGGATGAAAAACTGTTTTTT. This gives the protein CASRRGTLRDEKLFF.

At least ten counts were recorded for this clone. The chain is built from TRBV2 and TRBJ2-7, with TRBD2 identical over 9 bases. CDR3 size: 11 residues. V lost 8 bases, J lost 9 bases, and 5 bases stayed unmatched. Germline CDR1 SNHLY, CDR2 FYNNEI. The chain's CDR3 is CASGSGSVQYF. The CDR3 nucleotides read TGTGCCAGCGGTAGCGGGAGCGTGCAGTACTTC.

The genes are TRBV18 and TRBJ1-5; 8 nucleotides agree with TRBD1. This CDR3 is 16 amino acids long. V gave up 6 bases and J gave up 4 bases; unmatched junction bases: 11. Germline-derived CDR1 and CDR2 are KGHSH and LQKENI. The DNA for the CDR3 is TGTGCCAGCTCGTACGACAGGGGAGAAGGGAATCAGCCCCAGCATTTT. Translation gives CASSYDRGEGNQPQHF.

This clone appeared many times. The V call is TRBV6-6, the J call TRBJ2-7; D possibly corresponds to TRBD1 (5 bases). Trimming took off 0 bases at V and 5 bases at J, with 14 bases between the two ends. The CDR3 length is 15 residues. Germline CDR1 MNHNY, CDR2 SVGAGI (reference sequence). The CDR3 sequence is CASSYSSLGADEQYF. CDR3 DNA sequence: TGTGCCAGCAGTTACTCGTCCTTAGGGGCTGACGAGCAGTACTTC.

In this sample, this clone turned up many times. This sequence joins TRBV27 and TRBJ2-1; TRBD2 aligns across 9 bases. J gave up 4 bases and V 11 bases, and 12 bases lay outside the gene matches. Germline CDR1 is MNHEY and CDR2 is SMNVEV (reference sequence). The CDR3 has 15 amino acids. Written as DNA, the CDR3 is TGTGCCGTAATGGTTAGCGGGAGAGATTACAATGAGCAGTTCTTC. It is translated as CAVMVSGRDYNEQFF.

This clone came up many times. This rearrangement joins TRBV14 to TRBJ2-7; no clear D gene. The CDR3 spans 13 residues. V shed 2 bases and J shed 3 bases, with 8 bases lying between them. In germline, CDR1 is SGHDN, CDR2 FVKESK. The CDR3 DNA follows: TGTGCCAGCAGCCAACAGTCTGACTACGAGCAGTACTTC. Its protein is CASSQQSDYEQYF.

This clone has more than one count but fewer than ten. The chain employs TRBV6-2 or TRBV6-3 and TRBJ2-2; 14 positions match TRBD2. Germline V gene sequence: CDR1 MNHEY, CDR2 SVGEGT. Unmatched junction bases numbered 12, after V lost 6 bases and J lost 3 bases. This CDR3 contains 19 residues. In nucleotides, the CDR3 is TGTGCCAGCAGACGCCTGGGACTAGCGGGAGAAAGGGACACCGGGGAGCTGTTTTTT. It translates to CASRRLGLAGERDTGELFF.

This clone was seen many times. The gene calls are TRBV18 and TRBJ2-1; 12 bases map to TRBD2. There are 18 residues in the CDR3. V shed 2 bases and J 2 bases; nucleotides not matched to a gene: 7. Germline V gene data show CDR1 as KGHSH and CDR2 as LQKENI. The CDR3, as DNA: TGTGCCAGCTCACCAACGACTAGCGGGAGCGGGGCCTACAATGAGCAGTTCTTC. Protein: CASSPTTSGSGAYNEQFF.

The chain recombines TRBV18 with TRBJ2-5, with TRBD1 matching over 10 bases. The CDR3 totals 16 residues. J gave up 5 bases and V 3 bases, and 9 bases lay outside the gene matches. Germline V CDR1 and CDR2: KGHSH, LQKENI. The CDR3 sequence: CASSPFDRGPMETQYF. The CDR3, as DNA: TGTGCCAGCTCACCCTTTGACAGGGGGCCGATGGAGACCCAGTACTTC.

There are a few counts of this clone. V usage is TRBV28 and J usage is TRBJ2-5; D is uncertain. CDR3 length: 13 amino acids. The ends were cut back, 3 bases at V and 4 bases at J, with 9 bases in the middle. Germline V gene data show CDR1 as MDHEN and CDR2 as SYDVKM. CDR3 sequence (DNA): TGTGCCAGCAGTTTCACGAGCCTAGAGACCCAGTACTTC. As protein: CASSFTSLETQYF.